This TCR beta chain was obtained from a study of blood T cells in healthy people across ages. The CDR3 totals 16 residues. The trim removed 4 bases at V and 7 bases at J, leaving 13 bases unmatched. From germline, CDR1 is LNHDA and CDR2 SQIVND (reference sequence). PCR was performed a second time for roughly 7 to 11 cycles using a sample-barcoded 5' primer and a J-beta primer mix. TCRdb itself ran the 5' RACE reads through MiXCR, one entry per CDR3 protein. Here the sample spans about 1.1 million distinct CDR3 sequences, around two fifths being singletons. Sequencing was performed on blood. The TCR was taken from a man between 18 and 35 years old in good health. J is TRBJ2-1 and V is TRBV19, with TRBD2 matching 7 bases. The CDR3 loop is CASSTGTNRLVNEQFF. In nucleotides, the CDR3 is TGTGCCAGTAGTACAGGGACTAACCGCCTTGTTAATGAGCAGTTCTTC.